This is a list of T cell receptor beta chains from one sample in a study of cytomegalovirus exposure and HLA in healthy donors. Using immunoSEQ multiplex PCR, the repertoire was profiled, and TCRdb retains in-frame clones only, with some absent. The sample carries roughly 98,000 clones, about four fifths recorded once. Sequencing was done on a sample of PBMCs. Receptors originate from a female donor in good health and CMV-seropositive. Both conserved end residues are part of each CDR3. A D gene is named only where the DNA matches it firmly. Clone sizes are given selectively: once, few, many, or a class where the clone is expanded.

NA	TRBD1	TRBV7-2	TRBJ2-5	TGTGCCAGCAGCTTAAATCCCGGGACAGGGCAAGAGACCCAGTACTTC	CASSLNPGTGQETQYF
NA	NA	TRBV7-2	TRBJ1-6	TGTGCCAGCAGCACTACTACATATTCACCCCTCCACTTT	CASSTTTYSPLHF
few	NA	TRBV5-4	TRBJ1-2	TGTGCCAGCGCCGCGGGGTCGAAAGGCTACACCTTC	CASAAGSKGYTF
NA	NA	TRBV6-5	TRBJ2-7	TGTGCCAGCGGAGACCTCTACGAGCAGTACTTC	CASGDLYEQYF
NA	NA	TRBV9	TRBJ1-3	TGTGCCAGCAGCCCAACACCAGGCTCTGGAAACACCATATATTTT	CASSPTPGSGNTIYF
NA	NA	TRBV1	TRBJ1-2	TGCACCAGCAGCCAAACGGACAGGGAGTATGGCTACACCTTC	CTSSQTDREYGYTF
once	NA	TRBV4-3	TRBJ2-3	TGCGCCAGCAGCCAAGTATCTAGCAGGAGGGTAGATACGCAGTATTTT	CASSQVSSRRVDTQYF
NA	NA	TRBV27	TRBJ2-7	TGTGCCAGCAGTTTAGGGACTCGTGACTACGAGCAGTACTTC	CASSLGTRDYEQYF
NA	TRBD1	TRBV4-3	TRBJ2-7	TGCGCCAGCAGCCCCAGACAGGGCGGCGAGCAGTACTTC	CASSPRQGGEQYF
NA	TRBD1	TRBV10-3	TRBJ2-5	TGTGCCATCAGGGGGACAGGGGAAGAGACCCAGTACTTC	CAIRGTGEETQYF
NA	NA	TRBV6-5	TRBJ1-2	TGTGCCAGCAGCCGGGGTAGTATTGGCGGCTACACCTTC	CASSRGSIGGYTF
NA	NA	TRBV11-1	TRBJ2-3	TGTGCCAGCAGCTCCCTCCAGACGGGGACAGATACGCAGTATTTT	CASSSLQTGTDTQYF
few	TRBD1	TRBV28	TRBJ1-4	TGTGCCAGCAGTATGACAGGGGGCAGGTTTAATGAAAAACTGTTTTTT	CASSMTGGRFNEKLFF
NA	TRBD1	TRBV2	TRBJ1-4	TGTGCCAGCAGTTCAATCACCGGGACAGCTAATGAAAAACTGTTTTTT	CASSSITGTANEKLFF
NA	TRBD1	TRBV28	TRBJ1-5	TGTGCCAGCAGTTTCAGGGGGGCTGTTCAGCCCCAGCATTTT	CASSFRGAVQPQHF